This T cell receptor beta chain was recovered during a study of shared clonotypes between healthy human individuals. Study context: Aged 18 to 49, the donors were a couple of women and a few men.

Germline CDR1 MNHEY, CDR2 SVGAGI. There are 14 residues in the CDR3. The V end was cut by 2 bases, the J end by 2 bases, with 10 bases between. Assay: immunoSEQ multiplex PCR; the TCRdb copy retains only in-frame clones and omits some. There are 2 million to 3 million clones in the sample; over 85% occur only once, and approximately 0.36% lies in the top ten. The source of this sequence is a man between 18 and 35 years old in good health. Some clones in this sample may be carry-over from other donors' samples. The chain recombines TRBV6-5 with TRBJ2-7; D unclear. The sample taken for sequencing was naive CD4+ T cells from PBMCs. Subset defined: CD45RA+ positively selected. The CDR3 DNA reads as TGTGCCAGCAGTTACGGCCCGGTAGCCTACGAGCAGTACTTC. It codes for CASSYGPVAYEQYF.